This T cell receptor beta chain was sequenced in a study of blood T cell repertoires in COVID-19. Study as a whole: There were acute and convalescent COVID-19 samples, and they came from the United States, Italy and Spain. T cells, B-cell-depleted T cells, or PBMCs supplied cDNA or gDNA.

Per the study methods: For nucleated cells, counts were estimated from reference gene primer amplification. The protocol was immunoSEQ multiplex PCR, while the TCRdb copy is restricted to in-frame clones and leaves out a portion. For V, J and clone size, that table is used; D and trimming come from the DNA. This sample has about 130,000 clones, with 80% found just once. Trimming took 7 bases from V and 11 from J; bases not matched to a gene: 10. CDR1 and CDR2 (germline): MNHEY, SVGAGI. The CDR3 runs 13 residues. Material: peripheral blood. The source is a man aged 65 to 79 with acute or convalescent COVID-19. The rearrangement joins TRBV6-5 to TRBJ1-1, with 10 bases aligning to TRBD1. The CDR3 protein is CASTSTGTGAAFF. The CDR3 DNA follows: TGTGCCAGCACCTCAACCGGGACAGGGGCGGCTTTCTTT.